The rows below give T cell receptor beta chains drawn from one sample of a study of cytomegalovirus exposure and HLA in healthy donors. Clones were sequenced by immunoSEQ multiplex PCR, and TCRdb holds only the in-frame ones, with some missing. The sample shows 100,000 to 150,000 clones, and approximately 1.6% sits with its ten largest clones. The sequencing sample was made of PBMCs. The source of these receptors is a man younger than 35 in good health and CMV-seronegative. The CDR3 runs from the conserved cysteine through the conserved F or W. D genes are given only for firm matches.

CDR3nt: TGTGCTTCAGAGGGGACAGCGATCTCTAACTATGGCTACACCTTC; CDR3aa: CASEGTAISNYGYTF; j_gene: TRBJ1-2; len: 15; d_gene: TRBD1; v_gene: TRBV19
CDR3nt: TGTGCCAGCAGCCTTGGGACAGGGCCCGGGGCCAACGTCCTGACTTTC; CDR3aa: CASSLGTGPGANVLTF; j_gene: TRBJ2-6; len: 16; d_gene: TRBD1; v_gene: TRBV9
CDR3nt: TGTGCCAGCAGACTGGCGGGTTTTCATCAGCCCCAGCATTTT; CDR3aa: CASRLAGFHQPQHF; j_gene: TRBJ1-5; len: 14; d_gene: NA; v_gene: TRBV28
CDR3nt: TGTGCCAGTAGTGCGGTGGACAGCCTGAGCTCTGGGGCCAACGTCCTGACTTTC; CDR3aa: CASSAVDSLSSGANVLTF; j_gene: TRBJ2-6; len: 18; d_gene: NA; v_gene: TRBV19
CDR3nt: TGTGCCAGCAGTCGTTGGGGAGCCCAACCGTACACCGGGGAGCTGTTTTTT; CDR3aa: CASSRWGAQPYTGELFF; j_gene: TRBJ2-2; len: 17; d_gene: NA; v_gene: TRBV7-2
CDR3nt: TGCGCCAGCAGCTTGAAGGTCGCGGCTAAAGCTAACTATGGCTACACCTTC; CDR3aa: CASSLKVAAKANYGYTF; j_gene: TRBJ1-2; len: 17; d_gene: NA; v_gene: TRBV5-1
CDR3nt: TGTGCCAGCAGTCTATGGACAGGGGGTAGTACTGAAGCTTTCTTT; CDR3aa: CASSLWTGGSTEAFF; j_gene: TRBJ1-1; len: 15; d_gene: TRBD1; v_gene: TRBV27
CDR3nt: TGTGCCAGCAGGGGGGCCATGGGGGCGCTTACGGGAAACACCATATATTTT; CDR3aa: CASRGAMGALTGNTIYF; j_gene: TRBJ1-3; len: 17; d_gene: NA; v_gene: TRBV28
CDR3nt: TGTGCCAGTAGTATAGACCGCGGCGAGCAGTACTTC; CDR3aa: CASSIDRGEQYF; j_gene: TRBJ2-7; len: 12; d_gene: NA; v_gene: TRBV19
CDR3nt: TGTGCCAGCAGTGAGACAGGACTGAACACTGAAGCTTTCTTT; CDR3aa: CASSETGLNTEAFF; j_gene: TRBJ1-1; len: 14; d_gene: NA; v_gene: TRBV6-1
CDR3nt: TGTGCCAGCAGTTACGCTACGTTACAGGGGGTTGAGCAGTACTTC; CDR3aa: CASSYATLQGVEQYF; j_gene: TRBJ2-7; len: 15; d_gene: TRBD1; v_gene: TRBV6-7
CDR3nt: TGCGCCAGCAGCTGGGGCAGGAGCGGGGGCCACCAAAGCTCCTACAATGAGCAGTTCTTC; CDR3aa: CASSWGRSGGHQSSYNEQFF; j_gene: TRBJ2-1; len: 20; d_gene: TRBD2; v_gene: TRBV5-1
CDR3nt: TGTGCCAGCAGTTGGACAGGAAGCAATCAGCCCCAGCATTTT; CDR3aa: CASSWTGSNQPQHF; j_gene: TRBJ1-5; len: 14; d_gene: TRBD1; v_gene: TRBV4-2
CDR3nt: TGCGCCAGCAGCCAACAAGTGACACCGAACACTGAAGCTTTCTTT; CDR3aa: CASSQQVTPNTEAFF; j_gene: TRBJ1-1; len: 15; d_gene: NA; v_gene: TRBV4-3
CDR3nt: TGTGCCAGCAGTTTATCCAGGGGGTCTCCCCAGCCCCAGCATTTT; CDR3aa: CASSLSRGSPQPQHF; j_gene: TRBJ1-5; len: 15; d_gene: TRBD1; v_gene: TRBV27
CDR3nt: TGCGCCAGCAACAGGGGCCACGAGCAGTACTTC; CDR3aa: CASNRGHEQYF; j_gene: TRBJ2-7; len: 11; d_gene: TRBD1; v_gene: TRBV5-1
CDR3nt: TGTGCCAGCAGTTCGGGACAGGGGGCCACCGGGGAGCTGTTTTTT; CDR3aa: CASSSGQGATGELFF; j_gene: TRBJ2-2; len: 15; d_gene: TRBD1; v_gene: TRBV6-5
CDR3nt: TGTGCCAGCAGTTCCCCGGGGAGCTCCTACGAGCAGTACTTC; CDR3aa: CASSSPGSSYEQYF; j_gene: TRBJ2-7; len: 14; d_gene: NA; v_gene: TRBV27
CDR3nt: TGTGCCAGCAGTGAAGCCGGACAGAGCTATGGCTACACCTTC; CDR3aa: CASSEAGQSYGYTF; j_gene: TRBJ1-2; len: 14; d_gene: NA; v_gene: TRBV2
CDR3nt: TGTGCTTCCCGCCCCACAGGGGCCTTCAATGAGCAGTTCTTC; CDR3aa: CASRPTGAFNEQFF; j_gene: TRBJ2-1; len: 14; d_gene: TRBD1; v_gene: TRBV6-1
CDR3nt: TGCGCCAGCAGCGTCTCCGGGACAGCCTACGAGCAGTACTTC; CDR3aa: CASSVSGTAYEQYF; j_gene: TRBJ2-7; len: 14; d_gene: TRBD1; v_gene: TRBV5-1
CDR3nt: TGTGCCAGCAGTTACAGGCAGGGAAGGGGGAACACTGAAGCTTTCTTT; CDR3aa: CASSYRQGRGNTEAFF; j_gene: TRBJ1-1; len: 16; d_gene: NA; v_gene: TRBV6-6
CDR3nt: TGTGCCAGCAGCCCTACAGGGCAGGTCTTCCACGAGCAGTACTTC; CDR3aa: CASSPTGQVFHEQYF; j_gene: TRBJ2-7; len: 15; d_gene: NA; v_gene: TRBV7-2
CDR3nt: TGTGCCAGCAGCTTAGGACAGGGAAACTATGGCTACACCTTC; CDR3aa: CASSLGQGNYGYTF; j_gene: TRBJ1-2; len: 14; d_gene: TRBD1; v_gene: TRBV7-9
CDR3nt: TGTGCCATCAGTGTTGGCGGTCCCCAAGAGACCCAGTACTTC; CDR3aa: CAISVGGPQETQYF; j_gene: TRBJ2-5; len: 14; d_gene: NA; v_gene: TRBV10-3
CDR3nt: TGTGCCAGAAGCTCACTGACAGGCCCACGATGGCCCCAGCATTTT; CDR3aa: CARSSLTGPRWPQHF; j_gene: TRBJ1-5; len: 15; d_gene: NA; v_gene: TRBV5-3
CDR3nt: TGTGCCAGCAGCTTAGTTCCAGTTCAAGAGACCCAGTACTTC; CDR3aa: CASSLVPVQETQYF; j_gene: TRBJ2-5; len: 14; d_gene: NA; v_gene: TRBV7-2
CDR3nt: TGTGCCTCTACCCTGGGGGCAGGCAACTATGGCTACACCTTC; CDR3aa: CASTLGAGNYGYTF; j_gene: TRBJ1-2; len: 14; d_gene: NA; v_gene: TRBV19
CDR3nt: TGTGCCAGTGCCGATCTAGCGGGGGGAGGAACAGATACGCAGTATTTT; CDR3aa: CASADLAGGGTDTQYF; j_gene: TRBJ2-3; len: 16; d_gene: TRBD2; v_gene: TRBV19
CDR3nt: TGTGCCAGCAGCGCAGGACAGGGTTACGGCTACACCTTC; CDR3aa: CASSAGQGYGYTF; j_gene: TRBJ1-2; len: 13; d_gene: TRBD1; v_gene: TRBV5-4
CDR3nt: TGTGCCAGCAGCACTGGCGGGGATGAGCAGTTCTTC; CDR3aa: CASSTGGDEQFF; j_gene: TRBJ2-1; len: 12; d_gene: NA; v_gene: TRBV9
CDR3nt: TGTGCCAGCAGCGTAGCCGGTAATTTAGCCTCCTCTGGAAACACCATATATTTT; CDR3aa: CASSVAGNLASSGNTIYF; j_gene: TRBJ1-3; len: 18; d_gene: NA; v_gene: TRBV9
CDR3nt: TGTGCCAGCAGTTATTCGGGAGGGTATAGCAATCAGCCCCAGCATTTT; CDR3aa: CASSYSGGYSNQPQHF; j_gene: TRBJ1-5; len: 16; d_gene: NA; v_gene: TRBV6-6
CDR3nt: TGTGCCAGCTCACCGATCTCGAACAGCGGTACTCAGCCCCAGCATTTT; CDR3aa: CASSPISNSGTQPQHF; j_gene: TRBJ1-5; len: 16; d_gene: NA; v_gene: TRBV18
CDR3nt: TGTGCCAGCAGTTTTTCAGGGGGAATAGAGACCCAGTACTTC; CDR3aa: CASSFSGGIETQYF; j_gene: TRBJ2-5; len: 14; d_gene: TRBD1; v_gene: TRBV28
CDR3nt: TGTGCCAGCAGTTTGAACAGGCTAGCGGGGGCCTACGAGCAGTACTTC; CDR3aa: CASSLNRLAGAYEQYF; j_gene: TRBJ2-7; len: 16; d_gene: TRBD2; v_gene: TRBV27
CDR3nt: TGTGCCAGCAGCTTAGCCGGGATGTTGTTCTTC; CDR3aa: CASSLAGMLFF; j_gene: TRBJ2-1; len: 11; d_gene: NA; v_gene: TRBV7-2
CDR3nt: TGTGCCAGCAGTGAATCTCAACTAGCGGGAAAGACCAATGAGCAGTTCTTC; CDR3aa: CASSESQLAGKTNEQFF; j_gene: TRBJ2-1; len: 17; d_gene: TRBD2; v_gene: TRBV2
CDR3nt: TGTGCCAGCAGCCAACCGATTGCCCGACAGGGCGGGGACACTGAAGCTTTCTTT; CDR3aa: CASSQPIARQGGDTEAFF; j_gene: TRBJ1-1; len: 18; d_gene: TRBD1; v_gene: TRBV4-2
CDR3nt: TGTGCCAGCACAAAGGGGGGGCGGGAAGCTTTCTTT; CDR3aa: CASTKGGREAFF; j_gene: TRBJ1-1; len: 12; d_gene: NA; v_gene: TRBV28
CDR3nt: TGCGCCAGCAGCCAAGCAGGAGGAGGTGAGCAGTTCTTC; CDR3aa: CASSQAGGGEQFF; j_gene: TRBJ2-1; len: 13; d_gene: NA; v_gene: TRBV4-3
CDR3nt: TGTGCCAGCAGCGTAGGGGGGCAGGCGGGAGCTGTTGAGCAGTTCTTC; CDR3aa: CASSVGGQAGAVEQFF; j_gene: TRBJ2-1; len: 16; d_gene: NA; v_gene: TRBV9
CDR3nt: TGTGCCAGTAGCGACAGTTACGGTCGAACTGAAGCTTTCTTT; CDR3aa: CASSDSYGRTEAFF; j_gene: TRBJ1-1; len: 14; d_gene: NA; v_gene: TRBV19
CDR3nt: TGTGCCTGGAGTGTTGGGGGGGGCGCAGGGGGCTACACCTTC; CDR3aa: CAWSVGGGAGGYTF; j_gene: TRBJ1-2; len: 14; d_gene: NA; v_gene: TRBV30
CDR3nt: TGTGCCAGCAGCTTACCCGCGAGCTATGGCTACACCTTC; CDR3aa: CASSLPASYGYTF; j_gene: TRBJ1-2; len: 13; d_gene: NA; v_gene: TRBV21-1
CDR3nt: TGTGCCAGCGGGAGACAGGGGGGCACTGAAGCTTTCTTT; CDR3aa: CASGRQGGTEAFF; j_gene: TRBJ1-1; len: 13; d_gene: TRBD1; v_gene: TRBV5-6
CDR3nt: TGTGCCATCAGCGGACAGGGGGCAGGAGGAAACACCATATATTTT; CDR3aa: CAISGQGAGGNTIYF; j_gene: TRBJ1-3; len: 15; d_gene: TRBD1; v_gene: TRBV10-3
CDR3nt: TGTGCCAGCAGCTCCCCTTCCTTAGATACGCAGTATTTT; CDR3aa: CASSSPSLDTQYF; j_gene: TRBJ2-3; len: 13; d_gene: NA; v_gene: TRBV7-3
CDR3nt: TGTGCCAGCAGTTGGAGGACGGGCCAGCCCCAGCATTTT; CDR3aa: CASSWRTGQPQHF; j_gene: TRBJ1-5; len: 13; d_gene: NA; v_gene: TRBV27
CDR3nt: TGTGCCAGCCTTAATACAGGGTTAAACGAGCAGTACTTC; CDR3aa: CASLNTGLNEQYF; j_gene: TRBJ2-7; len: 13; d_gene: NA; v_gene: TRBV28
CDR3nt: TGTGCCAGCAGCGTAGGTCGCTATGGCTACACCTTC; CDR3aa: CASSVGRYGYTF; j_gene: TRBJ1-2; len: 12; d_gene: NA; v_gene: TRBV9
CDR3nt: TGTGCCAGCAGTTCGACAGGGGGGAGAGCTTTCTTT; CDR3aa: CASSSTGGRAFF; j_gene: TRBJ1-1; len: 12; d_gene: TRBD1; v_gene: TRBV28
CDR3nt: TGTGCCAGCAGCTTTCGGACTAGCGGGGAGAGCCCAGATACGCAGTATTTT; CDR3aa: CASSFRTSGESPDTQYF; j_gene: TRBJ2-3; len: 17; d_gene: TRBD2; v_gene: TRBV5-6
CDR3nt: TGTGCCAGCTCACGTAGAGAGGTCACTGAAGCTTTCTTT; CDR3aa: CASSRREVTEAFF; j_gene: TRBJ1-1; len: 13; d_gene: NA; v_gene: TRBV18
CDR3nt: TGTGCCAGCAGTTACCCGGTGGGGGCCCACGAGCAGTACTTC; CDR3aa: CASSYPVGAHEQYF; j_gene: TRBJ2-7; len: 14; d_gene: NA; v_gene: TRBV6-6
CDR3nt: TGTGCTAGCAGCCCCAACCCAGGCACCACTTACAATGAGCAGTTCTTC; CDR3aa: CASSPNPGTTYNEQFF; j_gene: TRBJ2-1; len: 16; d_gene: NA; v_gene: TRBV7-7
CDR3nt: TGTGCCAGCAGCTCTGTACGGAGTATCGGGACAGGGTACTACGAGCAGTACTTC; CDR3aa: CASSSVRSIGTGYYEQYF; j_gene: TRBJ2-7; len: 18; d_gene: TRBD1; v_gene: TRBV11-1
CDR3nt: TGCAGCGTTGAGGAGGGGGCCACTGAAGCTTTCTTT; CDR3aa: CSVEEGATEAFF; j_gene: TRBJ1-1; len: 12; d_gene: TRBD1; v_gene: TRBV29-1
CDR3nt: TGTGCCAGCAGTGCCTCCGCGCGAGGCCCGGGAAACACCATATATTTT; CDR3aa: CASSASARGPGNTIYF; j_gene: TRBJ1-3; len: 16; d_gene: NA; v_gene: TRBV6-1